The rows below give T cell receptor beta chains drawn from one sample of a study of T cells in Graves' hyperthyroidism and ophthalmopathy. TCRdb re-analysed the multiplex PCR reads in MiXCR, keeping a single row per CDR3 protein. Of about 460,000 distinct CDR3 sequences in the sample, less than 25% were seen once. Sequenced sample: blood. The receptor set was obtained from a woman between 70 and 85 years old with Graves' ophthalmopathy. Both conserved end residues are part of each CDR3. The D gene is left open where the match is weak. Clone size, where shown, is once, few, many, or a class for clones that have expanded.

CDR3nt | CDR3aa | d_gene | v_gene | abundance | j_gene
TGTGCCAGCAGCCAAGAACCGGGACTAGTGAGCGGGGAGCTGTTTTTT | CASSQEPGLVSGELFF | TRBD2 | TRBV3-1 | few | TRBJ2-2
TGTGCCAGTAGGCGTCCGGGACTAGCGGGAGGGGCGTCAGATACGCAGTATTTT | CASRRPGLAGGASDTQYF | TRBD2 | TRBV19 | - | TRBJ2-3
TGCGCCAGCAGCCAAGATATCACCATTAGCGGGGCCCAAGAGACCCAGTACTTC | CASSQDITISGAQETQYF | TRBD2 | TRBV4-3 | - | TRBJ2-5
TGTGCCAGCAGCGCTACAGGGAGCATGAACTATGGCTACACCTTC | CASSATGSMNYGYTF | - | TRBV6-9 | - | TRBJ1-2
TGTGCCAGCAGCCTACTAGCGGGGTTCACAGATACGCAGTATTTT | CASSLLAGFTDTQYF | TRBD2 | TRBV11-2 | many | TRBJ2-3
TGCGCCAGCAGCCGAGATGGCCAGGGGCGGAATTCACCCCTCCACTTT | CASSRDGQGRNSPLHF | - | TRBV5-1 | - | TRBJ1-6
TGTGCCTGCCATACTAGCGGGAGCACAGATACGCAGTATTTT | CACHTSGSTDTQYF | TRBD2 | TRBV30 | few | TRBJ2-3
TGTGCCAGCAGTTACTCGAGGGGCAACACTGAAGCTTTCTTT | CASSYSRGNTEAFF | - | TRBV6-6 | many | TRBJ1-1
TGTGCCAGCAGTACCTTAGCGGGAGTACGACAATGGAATGAGCAGTTCTTC | CASSTLAGVRQWNEQFF | TRBD2 | TRBV6-1 | - | TRBJ2-1
TGTGCCAGTAGCCCGGACAGGGGGTTGGATCAGCCCCAGCATTTT | CASSPDRGLDQPQHF | TRBD1 | TRBV19 | - | TRBJ1-5
TGTGCCAGCAGCCCTGGACAGGGGATGGGCGATGAGCAGTTCTTC | CASSPGQGMGDEQFF | TRBD1 | TRBV5-4 | - | TRBJ2-1
TGTGCCAGCAGTGAGCAAGGGGGACAGGTCTCCTACAATGAGCAGTTCTTC | CASSEQGGQVSYNEQFF | TRBD1 | TRBV25-1 | few | TRBJ2-1
TGCGCCAGCGCTTCCTTGGGACAGGGACTGTCAGGATGGATTTCACCCCTCCACTTT | CASASLGQGLSGWISPLHF | TRBD1 | TRBV5-1 | - | TRBJ1-6
TGTGCCAGCAGCACCCACAGGGTAGAAGGGCAGTACTTC | CASSTHRVEGQYF | - | TRBV11-2 | few | TRBJ2-7
TGCAGTGCTAGAGAATCGAATAGGCTATACACAGATACGCAGTATTTT | CSARESNRLYTDTQYF | - | TRBV20-1 | - | TRBJ2-3
TGTGCCAGCGGTGCTCTCTCGGGACAGGGTAACGAGCAGTACTTC | CASGALSGQGNEQYF | TRBD1 | TRBV28 | few | TRBJ2-7
TGTGCCAGCAGCGTAACCGGGACCTCCTACAATGAGCAGTTCTTC | CASSVTGTSYNEQFF | - | TRBV7-2 | many | TRBJ2-1
TGTGCCAGCAGTGCCCAGCCAAACTATGGCTACACCTTC | CASSAQPNYGYTF | - | TRBV2 | many | TRBJ1-2
TGTGCCAGCAGCCGACTCTTAGCCGGAGAGCAAGCTTTCTTT | CASSRLLAGEQAFF | - | TRBV12-3/TRBV12-4 | - | TRBJ1-1
TGTGCCATCCGAGGCGGGCAGGGGCTGGCTGAAGCTTTCTTT | CAIRGGQGLAEAFF | - | TRBV10-3 | - | TRBJ1-1
TGCGCCAGCAGCCCAGGAACAGGGGAGAATTCACCCCTCCACTTT | CASSPGTGENSPLHF | TRBD1 | TRBV5-1 | - | TRBJ1-6
TGTGCCAGCTCCCAACAGGGGAATAATGAAAAACTGTTTTTT | CASSQQGNNEKLFF | TRBD1 | TRBV18 | - | TRBJ1-4
TGTGCCAGCAGCGTCGAGGTCCGAGATACGCAGTATTTT | CASSVEVRDTQYF | - | TRBV9 | few | TRBJ2-3
TGTGCCAGCAGGACCACAGGGAATAATTCACCCCTCCACTTT | CASRTTGNNSPLHF | - | TRBV25-1 | - | TRBJ1-6
TGTGCCAGCAGTTTCCGCAGGGCGAACACCGGGGAGCTGTTTTTT | CASSFRRANTGELFF | - | TRBV28 | many | TRBJ2-2
TGTGCCAGCAGCGTAGAAGGCCTCTTAAGAAACACCATATATTTT | CASSVEGLLRNTIYF | - | TRBV9 | - | TRBJ1-3
TGCGCCAGCAGCTTGGAGACAGGGGGTACCGGGGAGCTGTTTTTT | CASSLETGGTGELFF | TRBD1 | TRBV5-1 | - | TRBJ2-2
TGCGCCAGCAGACGATCAGGGCACGAGCAGTACTTC | CASRRSGHEQYF | - | TRBV5-1 | - | TRBJ2-7
TGCGCCAGCAGCCAAAACGCCGTGGATACGCAGTATTTT | CASSQNAVDTQYF | - | TRBV4-3 | few | TRBJ2-3
TGTGCCAGCTCGCCGTTGACTAGCGGGAGTTACGAGCAGTACTTC | CASSPLTSGSYEQYF | TRBD2 | TRBV6-1 | few | TRBJ2-7
TGTGCCAGCTCACCCATATCGGGATCACTGATTTCGAACACCGGGGAGCTGTTTTTT | CASSPISGSLISNTGELFF | - | TRBV11-2 | - | TRBJ2-2
TGTGCCAGTAGTAGGGGACTAGCGGGAGGTTTTCAAGAGACCCAGTACTTC | CASSRGLAGGFQETQYF | TRBD2 | TRBV19 | - | TRBJ2-5